This T cell receptor beta chain was documented in a study of T cells in Graves' hyperthyroidism and ophthalmopathy. Amplification of TCR beta CDR3 regions was performed using RNA transcripts as template. First-round RT-PCR with HTBI primers amplified the TCR CDR3 region. TCRdb re-derived calls from the multiplex PCR reads in MiXCR, one entry per CDR3 protein. The sample includes 350,000 to 400,000 distinct CDR3 sequences, about 20% of them seen just once. Germline CDR1 is MNHEY and CDR2 is SVGEGT. The CDR3 consists of 18 residues. Clinical symptoms, serum thyroxine and TRAb, thyroid ultrasound and orbital computed tomography together formed the diagnostic basis. This clonotype was seen repeatedly, ten times or more. The germline gene is not matched at one end of the junction; a read error may be the cause.

This chain connects TRBV6-2 or TRBV6-3 to TRBJ1-2, with 8 bases fitting TRBD1. Material for sequencing was blood. This clonotype originated in a woman between 18 and 29 years old with Graves' hyperthyroidism. The CDR3 DNA reads as TGTGCCAGCAGTCACTCTATACATGACAGGGGCTTTAACTATGGCTACACCTTC. Amino acid sequence: CASSHSIHDRGFNYGYTF.